This TCR beta chain was retrieved from a study of post-analysis software for immune sequencing data. For the study at large: The disease courses spanned relapsing-remitting, secondary progressive and progressive-relapsing forms of multiple sclerosis.

Overall study findings and caveats: When the samples were clustered directly with F measure, those that had been prepared in the same batch showed strong co-clustering. Controls had significantly higher normalized Chao1 diversity than multiple sclerosis patients.

This clonotype was observed a few times. What it recognizes is unknown. Each TCR beta cDNA library carried unique molecular identifiers. Approximately 500,000 cDNA molecules were obtained from roughly 1 to 10 million T cells. MiXCR was run by TCRdb on the PCR reads, yielding one entry per CDR3 protein. Of about 680,000 distinct CDR3 sequences detected, 59% appear once; the ten largest clones hold over 9%. The TCR originated in a girl aged 2 to 9 with multiple sclerosis. What was sequenced was blood.

The CDR3 nucleotides are TGCGCCAGCAGCGACCACAGGGGCCTCCAAGAGACCCAGTACTTC. It encodes CASSDHRGLQETQYF. The rearrangement links TRBV5-1 to TRBJ2-5, with 7 bases aligning to TRBD1. Germline V gives CDR1 SGHRS, CDR2 YFSETQ. This CDR3 is 15 amino acids long. The V segment lost 4 bases and the J segment 1 base; nucleotides outside the gene matches: 7.